The source of this TCR beta chain is a study of CD8+ T cells in alopecia areata. RNA, once extracted, was reverse transcribed into cDNA for use as the sequencing template. Profiling relied on immunoSEQ multiplex PCR, and the TCRdb table lists in-frame clones only, not all of them. This sample has 95,000 to 120,000 clones, with roughly 56% found just once. This clone has just one count. Its antigen remains unidentified. Findings and limits, study-wide: Since there was just one nonresponder, nobody can yet say how baseline CD8+ expansion ties to response. During tofacitinib treatment, many expanded lesional clones remained in scalp and blood. Among the top 100, expanded CD8+ clones, as well as scalp clonality, were significantly decreased by tofacitinib.

The treatment: oral pan-JAK inhibitor, 5-10 mg twice daily. Researchers picked out CD4+ and CD8+ T cells from PBMCs by sorting. Trimming cost V 0 bases and J 6 bases, with 9 bases left between them. The CDR3 length is 13 residues. Germline CDR1 and CDR2: SGDLS and YYNGEE. The starting material was CD4+ T cells sorted from blood, obtained at week 24, from a patient treated with tofacitinib. The sequence was collected from a human donor with alopecia areata. V usage is TRBV9 and J usage is TRBJ1-2, with a possible D match to TRBD1 (5 bases). The CDR3 nucleotides read TGTGCCAGCAGCGTAGATACAGGAGATGGCTACACCTTC. Protein sequence: CASSVDTGDGYTF.